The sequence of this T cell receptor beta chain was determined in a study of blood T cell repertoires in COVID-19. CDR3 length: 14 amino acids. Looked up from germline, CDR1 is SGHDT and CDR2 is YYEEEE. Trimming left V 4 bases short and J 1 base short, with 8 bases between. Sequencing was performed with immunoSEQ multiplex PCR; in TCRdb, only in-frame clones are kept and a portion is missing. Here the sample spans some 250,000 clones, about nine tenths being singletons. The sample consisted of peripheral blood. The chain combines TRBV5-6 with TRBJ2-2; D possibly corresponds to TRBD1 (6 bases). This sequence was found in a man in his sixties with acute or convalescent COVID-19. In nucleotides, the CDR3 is TGTGCCAGCAGCAAGGACAGGAACACCGGGGAGCTGTTTTTT. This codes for CASSKDRNTGELFF.